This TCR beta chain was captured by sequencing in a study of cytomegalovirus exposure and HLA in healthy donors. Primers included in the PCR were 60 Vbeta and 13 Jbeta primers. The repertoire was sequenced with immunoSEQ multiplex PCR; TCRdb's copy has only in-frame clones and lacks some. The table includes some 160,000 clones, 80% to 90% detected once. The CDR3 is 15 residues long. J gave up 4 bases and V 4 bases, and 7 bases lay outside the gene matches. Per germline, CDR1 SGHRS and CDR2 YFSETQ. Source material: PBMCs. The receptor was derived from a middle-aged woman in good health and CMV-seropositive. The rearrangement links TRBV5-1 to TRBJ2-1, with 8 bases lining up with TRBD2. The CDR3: CASSLRGLAYNEQFF. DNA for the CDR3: TGCGCCAGCAGCCTGCGAGGACTAGCTTACAATGAGCAGTTCTTC.